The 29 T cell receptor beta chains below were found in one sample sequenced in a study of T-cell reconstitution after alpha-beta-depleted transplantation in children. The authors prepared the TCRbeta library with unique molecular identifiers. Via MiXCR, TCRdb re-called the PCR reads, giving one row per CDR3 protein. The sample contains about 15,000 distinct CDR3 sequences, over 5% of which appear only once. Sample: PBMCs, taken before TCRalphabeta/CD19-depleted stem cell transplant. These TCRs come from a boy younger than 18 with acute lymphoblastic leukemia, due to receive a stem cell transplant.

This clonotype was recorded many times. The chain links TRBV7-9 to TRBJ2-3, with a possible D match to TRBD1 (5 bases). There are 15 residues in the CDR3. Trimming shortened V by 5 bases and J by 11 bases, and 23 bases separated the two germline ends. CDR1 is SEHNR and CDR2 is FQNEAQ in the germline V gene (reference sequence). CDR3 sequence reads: CASSPGWGAAIEQYF. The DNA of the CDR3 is TGTGCCAGCAGCCCCGGGTGGGGCGCTGCGATAGAGCAGTATTTT.

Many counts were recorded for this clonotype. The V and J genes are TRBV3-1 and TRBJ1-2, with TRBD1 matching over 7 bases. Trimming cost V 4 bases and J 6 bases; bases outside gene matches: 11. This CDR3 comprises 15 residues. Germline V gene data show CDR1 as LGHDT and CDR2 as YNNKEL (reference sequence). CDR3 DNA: TGTGCCAGCAGCCTTGAATCGACAGGGTTTAATGGCTACACCTTC. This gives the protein CASSLESTGFNGYTF. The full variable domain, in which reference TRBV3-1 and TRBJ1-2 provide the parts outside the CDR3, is DTAVSQTPKYLVTQMGNDKSIKCEQNLGHDTMYWYKQDSKKFLKIMFSYNNKELIINETVPNRFSPKSPDKAHLNLHINSLELGDSAVYFCASSLESTGFNGYTFGSGTRLTVV.

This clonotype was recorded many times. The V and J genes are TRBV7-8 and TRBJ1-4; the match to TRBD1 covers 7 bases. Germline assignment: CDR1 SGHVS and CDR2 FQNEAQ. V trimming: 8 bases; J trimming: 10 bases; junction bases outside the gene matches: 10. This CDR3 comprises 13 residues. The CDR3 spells CASAGTASGKLFF. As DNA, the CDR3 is TGTGCCAGCGCTGGGACAGCATCAGGAAAACTGTTTTTT.

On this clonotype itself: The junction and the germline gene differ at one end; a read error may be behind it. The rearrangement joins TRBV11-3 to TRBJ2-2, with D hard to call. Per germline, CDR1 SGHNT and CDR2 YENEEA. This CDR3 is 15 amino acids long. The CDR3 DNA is TGTGCCAGCACCCGAAGGCAGCAGAACACCGGGCAGCTGTTTTTT. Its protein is CASTRRQQNTGQLFF.

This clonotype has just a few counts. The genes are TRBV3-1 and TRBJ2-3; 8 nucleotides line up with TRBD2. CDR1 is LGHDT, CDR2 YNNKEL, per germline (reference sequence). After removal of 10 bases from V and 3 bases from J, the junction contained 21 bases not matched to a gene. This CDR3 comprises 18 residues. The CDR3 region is CATCPQGAGVLLTDTQYF. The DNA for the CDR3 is TGTGCCACCTGCCCCCAGGGAGCGGGGGTCCTATTAACAGATACGCAGTATTTT.

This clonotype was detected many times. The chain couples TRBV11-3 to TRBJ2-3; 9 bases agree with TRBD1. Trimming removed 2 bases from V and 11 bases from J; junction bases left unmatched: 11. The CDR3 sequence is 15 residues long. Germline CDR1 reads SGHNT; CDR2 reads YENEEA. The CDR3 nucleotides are TGTGCCAGCAGCTTAACTCTGGGGACAGGGTTTCGGCAGTATTTT. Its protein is CASSLTLGTGFRQYF.

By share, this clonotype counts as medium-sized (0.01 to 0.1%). In nucleotides, the CDR3 is TGTGCCAGCAGGCGGACAGGACAAGAGACCCAGTACTTC. The encoded protein is CASRRTGQETQYF. This chain joins TRBV12-3 or TRBV12-4 and TRBJ2-5, with 7 nucleotides matching TRBD1. V dropped 6 bases and J dropped 2; count of bases not matched to a gene: 3. There are 13 residues in the CDR3.

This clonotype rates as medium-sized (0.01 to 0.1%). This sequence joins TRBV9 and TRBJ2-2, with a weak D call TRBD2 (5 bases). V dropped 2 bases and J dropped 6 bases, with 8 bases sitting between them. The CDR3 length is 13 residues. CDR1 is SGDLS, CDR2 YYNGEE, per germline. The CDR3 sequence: CASSVDFAGELFF. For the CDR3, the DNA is TGTGCCAGCAGCGTGGACTTTGCCGGGGAGCTGTTTTTT. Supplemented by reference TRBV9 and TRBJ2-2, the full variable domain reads DSGVTQTPKHLITATGQRVTLRCSPRSGDLSVYWYQQSLDQGLQFLIQYYNGEERAKGNILERFSAQQFPDLHSELNLSSLELGDSALYFCASSVDFAGELFFGEGSRLTVL.

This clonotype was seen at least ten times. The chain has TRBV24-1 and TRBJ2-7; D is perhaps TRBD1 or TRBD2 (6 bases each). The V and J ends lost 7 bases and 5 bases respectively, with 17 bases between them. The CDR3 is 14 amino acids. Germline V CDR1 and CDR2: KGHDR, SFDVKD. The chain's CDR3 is CATRGGQGFHEQYF. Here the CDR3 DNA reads TGTGCCACCAGGGGAGGCCAGGGGTTCCACGAGCAGTACTTC.

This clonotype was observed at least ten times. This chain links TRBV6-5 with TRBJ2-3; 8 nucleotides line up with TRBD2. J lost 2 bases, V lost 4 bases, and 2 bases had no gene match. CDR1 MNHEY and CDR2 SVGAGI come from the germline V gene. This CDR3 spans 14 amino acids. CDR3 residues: CASSFSGITDTQYF. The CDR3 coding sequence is TGTGCCAGCAGTTTTAGCGGGATCACAGATACGCAGTATTTT.

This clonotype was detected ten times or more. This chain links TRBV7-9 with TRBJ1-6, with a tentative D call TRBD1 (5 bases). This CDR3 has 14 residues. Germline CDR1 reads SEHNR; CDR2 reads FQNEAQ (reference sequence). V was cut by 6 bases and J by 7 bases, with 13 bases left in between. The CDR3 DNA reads TGTGCCAGCAGTAAGGGACGGACAAATTCACCCCTCCACTTT. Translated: CASSKGRTNSPLHF.

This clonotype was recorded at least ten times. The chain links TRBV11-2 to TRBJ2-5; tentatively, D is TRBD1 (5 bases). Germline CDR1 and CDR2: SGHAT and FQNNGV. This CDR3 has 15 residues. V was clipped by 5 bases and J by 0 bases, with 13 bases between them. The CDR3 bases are TGTGCCAGCAGCCGTGGGGCAGATGACCAAGAGACCCAGTACTTC. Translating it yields CASSRGADDQETQYF.

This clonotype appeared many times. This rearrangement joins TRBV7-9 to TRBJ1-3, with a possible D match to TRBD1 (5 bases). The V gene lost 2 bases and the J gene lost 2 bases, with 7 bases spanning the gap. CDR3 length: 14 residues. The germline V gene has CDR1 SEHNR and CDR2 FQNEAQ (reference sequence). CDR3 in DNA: TGTGCCAGCAGCTTAAGGGGAGCTGGAAACACCATATATTTT. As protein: CASSLRGAGNTIYF.

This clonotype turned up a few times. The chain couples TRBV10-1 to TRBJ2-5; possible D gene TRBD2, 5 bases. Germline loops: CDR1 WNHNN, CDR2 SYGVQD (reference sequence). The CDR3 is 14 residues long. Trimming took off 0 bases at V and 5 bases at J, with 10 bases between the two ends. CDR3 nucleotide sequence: TGCGCCAGCAGTGAGTCGGGGAGAGCGGAGACCCAGTACTTC. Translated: CASSESGRAETQYF.

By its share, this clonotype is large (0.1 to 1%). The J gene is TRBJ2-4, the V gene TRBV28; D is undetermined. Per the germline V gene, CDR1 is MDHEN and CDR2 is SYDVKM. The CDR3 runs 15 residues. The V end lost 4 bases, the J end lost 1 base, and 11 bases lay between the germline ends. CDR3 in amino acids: CASSSWNEAKNIQYF. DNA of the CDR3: TGTGCCAGCAGTTCGTGGAATGAGGCCAAAAACATTCAGTACTTC.

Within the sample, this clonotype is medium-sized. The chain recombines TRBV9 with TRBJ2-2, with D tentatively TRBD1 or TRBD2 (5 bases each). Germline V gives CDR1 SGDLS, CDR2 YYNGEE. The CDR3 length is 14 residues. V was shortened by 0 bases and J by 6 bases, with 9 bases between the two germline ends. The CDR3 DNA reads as TGTGCCAGCAGCGTAGTCCCGGGACCCGGGGAGCTGTTTTTT. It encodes CASSVVPGPGELFF.

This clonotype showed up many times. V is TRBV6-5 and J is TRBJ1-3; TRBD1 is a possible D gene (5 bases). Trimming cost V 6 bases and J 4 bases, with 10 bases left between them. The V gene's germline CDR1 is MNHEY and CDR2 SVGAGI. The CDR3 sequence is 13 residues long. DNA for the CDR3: TGTGCCAGCAGGGGGCCGGCAGGAAACACCATATATTTT. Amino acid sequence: CASRGPAGNTIYF.

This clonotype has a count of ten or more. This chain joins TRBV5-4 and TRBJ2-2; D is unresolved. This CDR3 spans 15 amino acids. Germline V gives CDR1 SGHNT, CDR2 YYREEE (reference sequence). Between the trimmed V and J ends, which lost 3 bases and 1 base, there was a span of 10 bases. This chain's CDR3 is CASSYGRMNTGELFF. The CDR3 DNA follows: TGTGCCAGCAGCTACGGACGCATGAACACCGGGGAGCTGTTTTTT.

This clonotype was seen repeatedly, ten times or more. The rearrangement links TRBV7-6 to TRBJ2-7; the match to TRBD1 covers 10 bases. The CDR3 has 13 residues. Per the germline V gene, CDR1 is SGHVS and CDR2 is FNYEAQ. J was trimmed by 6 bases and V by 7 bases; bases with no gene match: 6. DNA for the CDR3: TGTGCCAGCAACCCCGGGACAGGGGTCGAGCAGTACTTC. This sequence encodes CASNPGTGVEQYF.

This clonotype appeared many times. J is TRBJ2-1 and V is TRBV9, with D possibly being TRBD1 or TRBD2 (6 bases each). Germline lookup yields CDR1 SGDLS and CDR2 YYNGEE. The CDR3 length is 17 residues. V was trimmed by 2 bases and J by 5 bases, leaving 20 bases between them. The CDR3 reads CASSVLGGGTDHNEQFF. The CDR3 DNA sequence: TGTGCCAGCAGCGTGTTGGGGGGCGGGACGGATCACAATGAGCAGTTCTTC.

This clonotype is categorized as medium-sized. The CDR3 loop is CASRKGQSYTF. In DNA form, the CDR3 reads TGTGCCAGCAGGAAGGGGCAGTCCTACACCTTC. This chain links TRBV25-1 with TRBJ1-2; a weak D match, TRBD1 (5 bases). The germline V and J ends were trimmed by 6 bases and 10 bases, with 12 bases remaining between them. Germline CDR1 reads MGHDK; CDR2 reads SYGVNS. The CDR3 contains 11 residues.

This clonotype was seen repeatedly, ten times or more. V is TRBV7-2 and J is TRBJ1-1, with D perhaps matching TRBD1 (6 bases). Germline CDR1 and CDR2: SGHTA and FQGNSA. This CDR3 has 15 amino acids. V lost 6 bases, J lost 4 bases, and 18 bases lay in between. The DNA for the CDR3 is TGTGCCAGCAGGTCGCAGGGGCGGGTTTCCACTGAAGCTTTCTTT. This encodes CASRSQGRVSTEAFF.

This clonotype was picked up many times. CDR3: CASSSGGGGPEAFF. The DNA of the CDR3 is TGCGCCAGCAGCTCCGGCGGGGGCGGACCTGAAGCTTTCTTT. The rearrangement joins TRBV5-1 to TRBJ1-1; a weak D match, TRBD1 (6 bases). The CDR3 contains 14 residues. CDR1 is SGHRS and CDR2 is YFSETQ in the germline V gene. V was pared by 3 bases and J by 6 bases, with 15 bases between.

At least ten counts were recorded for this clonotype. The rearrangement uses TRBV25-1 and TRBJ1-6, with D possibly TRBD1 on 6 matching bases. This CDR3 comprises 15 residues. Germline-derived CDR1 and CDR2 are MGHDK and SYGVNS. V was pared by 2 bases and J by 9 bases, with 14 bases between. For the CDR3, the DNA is TGTGCCAGCAGTGAAACCACAGGGTCAGGTTCACCCCTCCACTTT. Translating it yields CASSETTGSGSPLHF.

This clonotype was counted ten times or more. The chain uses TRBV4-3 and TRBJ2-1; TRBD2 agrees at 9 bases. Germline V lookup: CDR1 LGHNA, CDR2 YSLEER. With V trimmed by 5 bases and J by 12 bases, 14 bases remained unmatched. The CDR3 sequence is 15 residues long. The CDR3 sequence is CASSTLAGRFSSQFF. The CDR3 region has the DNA TGCGCCAGCAGCACCCTAGCGGGGCGTTTTAGTTCGCAGTTCTTC.

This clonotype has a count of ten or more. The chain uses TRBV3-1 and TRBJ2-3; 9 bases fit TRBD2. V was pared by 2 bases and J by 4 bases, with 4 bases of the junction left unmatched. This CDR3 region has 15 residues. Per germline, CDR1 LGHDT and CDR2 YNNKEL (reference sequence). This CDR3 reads CASSQSGGYADTQYF. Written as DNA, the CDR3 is TGTGCCAGCAGCCAAAGCGGGGGGTACGCAGATACGCAGTATTTT.

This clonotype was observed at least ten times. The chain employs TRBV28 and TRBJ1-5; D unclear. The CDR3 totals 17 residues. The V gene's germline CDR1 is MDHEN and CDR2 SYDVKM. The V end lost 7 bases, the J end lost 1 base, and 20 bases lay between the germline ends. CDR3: CASIESGISVSNQPQHF. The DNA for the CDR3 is TGTGCCAGCATCGAAAGCGGGATTTCGGTGAGCAATCAGCCCCAGCATTTT.

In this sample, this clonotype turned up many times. The CDR3 region has the DNA TGTGCCACGAAGGGACAGGGGGCGCGAAGCAATCAGCCCCAGCATTTT. It is translated as CATKGQGARSNQPQHF. This sequence joins TRBV6-5 and TRBJ1-5, with 12 positions matching TRBD1. Germline V gene lookup returns CDR1 MNHEY and CDR2 SVGAGI. The CDR3 extends over 16 amino acids. The trim removed 10 bases at V and 1 base at J, leaving 8 bases unmatched.

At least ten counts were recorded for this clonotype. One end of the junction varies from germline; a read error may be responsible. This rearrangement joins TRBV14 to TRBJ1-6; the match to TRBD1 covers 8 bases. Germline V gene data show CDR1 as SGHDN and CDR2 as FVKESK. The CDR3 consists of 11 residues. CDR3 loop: CASSLLDRVDF. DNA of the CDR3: TGTGCCAGCAGCCTCCTGGACAGGGTGGACTTT. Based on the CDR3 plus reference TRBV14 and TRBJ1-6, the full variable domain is EAGVTQFPSHSVIEKGQTVTLRCDPISGHDNLYWYRRVMGKEIKFLLHFVKESKQDESGMPNNRFLAERTGGTYSTLKVQPAELEDSGVYFCASSLLDRVDFGNGTRLTVT.